Presented here are 4 T cell receptor beta chains from one specimen sequenced in a study of OX40 agonist ivuxolimab in advanced cancers. TCRdb's copy holds only in-frame clones and misses some; the assay was immunoSEQ multiplex PCR. The table has more than 35,000 clones, around 87% seen once; the top ten hold roughly 2.6%. Material: CD4+ or CD8+ T cells sorted from blood, obtained in a trial of the OX40 agonist ivuxolimab. Source of these receptors: an adult with an advanced solid tumor such as melanoma, head and neck, liver or kidney cancer.

V is TRBV7-2 and J is TRBJ1-5, with 9 bases that match TRBD1. The CDR3 totals 16 residues. Per germline, CDR1 SGHTA and CDR2 FQGNSA. Trimming cost V 5 bases and J 7 bases; bases outside gene matches: 12. The CDR3 DNA sequence: TGTGCCAGCAGCGAAAGGGTGGGACAGGGACAACAGCCCCAGCATTTT. It is translated as CASSERVGQGQQPQHF.

This clone appeared a few times. The V gene is TRBV5-4, the J gene TRBJ2-5; D unclear. The CDR3 covers 11 residues. V was trimmed by 3 bases and J by 5 bases, leaving 5 bases between them. Germline V gene data show CDR1 as SGHNT and CDR2 as YYREEE (reference sequence). As DNA, the CDR3 is TGTGCCAGCAGCTCCATGGAGACCCAGTACTTC. Its translation is CASSSMETQYF.

The V and J genes are TRBV4-1 and TRBJ2-3; D is perhaps TRBD1 (5 bases). This CDR3 has 15 amino acids. Germline-derived CDR1 and CDR2 are MGHRA and YSYEKL. The V end was cut by 0 bases, the J end by 4 bases, with 11 bases between. The CDR3 spells CASSQERGRADTQYF. Written as DNA, the CDR3 is TGCGCCAGCAGCCAAGAAAGGGGTAGGGCAGATACGCAGTATTTT.

The chain is built from TRBV5-1 and TRBJ1-3; no clear D. CDR3 length: 14 residues. Deletions cut 4 bases from V and 1 base from J, with 9 bases between. Looked up from germline, CDR1 is SGHRS and CDR2 is YFSETQ. The CDR3 nucleotides read TGCGCCAGCAGCATCCAGGAGTCTGGAAACACCATATATTTT. It translates to CASSIQESGNTIYF.